Following are 4 T cell receptor beta chains from one sample sequenced in a study of CD8 T cells in Susac syndrome. Random hexamers served to reverse transcribe about 0.45 to 1 ug RNA. Via MiXCR, TCRdb re-called the immunoSEQ multiplex PCR reads, giving one row per CDR3 protein. The table shows 65,000 to 85,000 distinct CDR3 sequences, with approximately 93% occurring only once. Sequenced material: CD8+ T cells from PBMCs. The receptors were sampled from a human donor with Susac syndrome.

This sequence joins TRBV20-1 and TRBJ2-3; 9 bases are shared with TRBD1. The CDR3 is made up of 14 amino acids. The junction had 8 bases not matched to a gene; V was cut back by 4 bases and J by 6 bases. Germline assignment: CDR1 DFQATT and CDR2 SNEGSKA (reference sequence). The CDR3 region is CSATDRGNSDTQYF. Here the CDR3 DNA reads TGCAGTGCTACGGACAGGGGCAATTCCGATACGCAGTATTTT.

The chain employs TRBV3-1 and TRBJ1-3; TRBD1 agrees at 8 bases. This CDR3 spans 16 amino acids. The germline gives CDR1 LGHDT, CDR2 YNNKEL (reference sequence). The V gene end was trimmed by 1 base and the J gene end by 2 bases; junction bases not matched to a gene: 4. CDR3 sequence reads: CASSQGQGFTGNTIYF. The CDR3 region has the DNA TGTGCCAGCAGCCAAGGACAGGGGTTCACTGGAAACACCATATATTTT.

The chain has TRBV10-3 and TRBJ1-2; D may be TRBD1 (5 bases). V gave up 0 bases and J gave up 4 bases, with 9 bases separating them. The CDR3 is made up of 14 amino acids. Germline V gene data show CDR1 as ENHRY and CDR2 as SYGVKD. This CDR3 reads CAISESGTGYGYTF. CDR3 DNA sequence: TGTGCCATCAGTGAGTCCGGGACGGGCTATGGCTACACCTTC.

The chain carries TRBV7-9 and TRBJ2-1, with 11 bases fitting TRBD2. From germline, CDR1 is SEHNR and CDR2 FQNEAQ (reference sequence). This CDR3 region has 15 residues. V dropped 0 bases and J dropped 8; count of bases not matched to a gene: 3. CDR3 sequence reads: CASSLASGRGDEQFF. DNA for the CDR3: TGTGCCAGCAGCTTAGCTAGCGGGAGGGGAGATGAGCAGTTCTTC.